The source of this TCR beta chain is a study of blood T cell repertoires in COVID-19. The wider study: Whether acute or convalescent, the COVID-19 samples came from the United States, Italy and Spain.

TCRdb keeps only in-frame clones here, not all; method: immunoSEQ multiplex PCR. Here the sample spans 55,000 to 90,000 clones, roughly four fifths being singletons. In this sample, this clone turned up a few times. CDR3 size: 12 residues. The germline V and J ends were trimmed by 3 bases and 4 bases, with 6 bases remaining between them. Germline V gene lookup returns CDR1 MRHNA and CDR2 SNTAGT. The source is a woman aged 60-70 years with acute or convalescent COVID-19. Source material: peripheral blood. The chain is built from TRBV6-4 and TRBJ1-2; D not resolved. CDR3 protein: CASSDEAYGYTF. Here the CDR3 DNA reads TGTGCCAGCAGTGATGAGGCCTATGGCTACACCTTC.